The source of this TCR beta chain is a study of Graves' ophthalmopathy and Graves' hyperthyroidism. Amplifying from RNA transcripts, the study obtained TCR beta CDR3 regions. HTBI primers were employed in first-round RT-PCR, then a second-round multiplex PCR followed. MiXCR was run by TCRdb on the multiplex PCR reads, yielding one entry per CDR3 protein. The top ten clones hold approximately 43% of a sample with 650,000 to 900,000 distinct CDR3 sequences, roughly two fifths of them seen once. Germline CDR1 and CDR2: SGHAT and FQNNGV. V shed 6 bases and J shed 9 bases, with 23 bases lying between them. The CDR3 runs to 15 residues. From fresh peripheral blood, approximately 10 ml in volume, the PBMCs were obtained.

The sequencing input was peripheral blood. The V and J genes are TRBV11-2 and TRBJ1-1; TRBD1 might be the D (5 bases). This clonotype was sampled from an adult man with Graves' ophthalmopathy. The CDR3 DNA sequence: TGTGCCAGCAGAAATCTCGGGGGGGGTGGAACTCAAGCTTTCTTT. It encodes CASRNLGGGGTQAFF.